These T cell receptor beta chains were read from a single sample in a study of blood T cell repertoires in COVID-19. Sequenced by immunoSEQ multiplex PCR; TCRdb stores in-frame clones only, minus some. Counted here are 300,000 or so clones, less than 90% occurring once; the ten biggest clones make up roughly 1%. Input material: PBMCs or T cells enriched from blood (not recorded which). The receptors originated from a young woman who had recovered from COVID-19. Each CDR3 is given with its conserved first and last residue. Fields, in order: J gene, clone size, D gene, V gene, CDR3 DNA, CDR3 protein. D genes are given only for firm matches. Size is stated for part of the rows, as once, few or many counts, or as a class when the clone is expanded.

TRBJ1-2 | NA | NA | TRBV28 | TGTGCCAGCAGTTTATTGGGGGCGTTCGGCTACACCTTC | CASSLLGAFGYTF
TRBJ1-1 | NA | NA | TRBV10-1 | TGCGCCAGCAGTAAGGACAGCCAAGAAGGGGCTTTCTTT | CASSKDSQEGAFF
TRBJ1-5 | few | NA | TRBV6-1 | TGTGCCAGCAGTGAAGGACTCGGCAATCAGCCCCAGCATTTT | CASSEGLGNQPQHF
TRBJ1-2 | once | TRBD1 | TRBV28 | TGTGCCAGCAGTGGGACAGGGGGCCTTAGCTATGGCTACACCTTC | CASSGTGGLSYGYTF
TRBJ2-7 | NA | TRBD2 | TRBV28 | TGTGCCAGCAGTATAGGACTAGCGGGGGCCAGGGAGCAGTACTTC | CASSIGLAGAREQYF
TRBJ1-3 | once | NA | TRBV7-2 | TGTGCCAGCAGCTTAGACCCAGAACAAAGCTCTGGAAACACCATATATTTT | CASSLDPEQSSGNTIYF
TRBJ1-2 | NA | NA | TRBV4-1 | TGCGCCAGCAGCCAAGATAGCAGCCTAAACTATGGCTACACCTTC | CASSQDSSLNYGYTF
TRBJ2-3 | NA | TRBD1 | TRBV2 | TGTGCCAGCAGAAATTACGGACAGGGTACAGATACGCAGTATTTT | CASRNYGQGTDTQYF
TRBJ1-3 | few | NA | TRBV10-3 | TGTGCCATCAGTAACACAGGCTCTGGAAACACCATATATTTT | CAISNTGSGNTIYF
TRBJ2-1 | NA | NA | TRBV24-1 | TGTGCCACCACCGACTCAAGCTCCTACAATGAGCAGTTCTTC | CATTDSSSYNEQFF
TRBJ2-5 | NA | TRBD2 | TRBV28 | TGTGCCAGCAGTGTGGGGGCTAGCGGGCTCCAAGAGACCCAGTACTTC | CASSVGASGLQETQYF
TRBJ1-2 | NA | TRBD1 | TRBV6-2/TRBV6-3 | TGTGCCAGCAGTTTCCTCAGGGGGCTGAACTATGGCTACACCTTC | CASSFLRGLNYGYTF
TRBJ2-1 | NA | NA | TRBV6-5 | TGTGCCAGCAGTTCCGACAGCTCCTACAATGAGCAGTTCTTC | CASSSDSSYNEQFF
TRBJ2-5 | NA | TRBD1 | TRBV30 | TGTGCCTGGAGTGTAGGGGGCCGGGAGACCCAGTACTTC | CAWSVGGRETQYF
TRBJ2-2 | NA | TRBD1 | TRBV4-3 | TGCGCCAGCAGTCAGGCGGGACAGGGCAGCACCGGGGAGCTGTTTTTT | CASSQAGQGSTGELFF
TRBJ1-5 | NA | TRBD1 | TRBV28 | TGTGCCAGCAGATCCACAGGGGAAGGCAATCAGCCCCAGCATTTT | CASRSTGEGNQPQHF
TRBJ2-5 | once | TRBD2 | TRBV7-6 | TGTGCCAGCAGCTTATCGGTGGGACAGGGACTAGCGGGGCTGGGGAAAGAGACCCAGTACTTC | CASSLSVGQGLAGLGKETQYF
TRBJ2-3 | NA | TRBD2 | TRBV30 | TGTGCCTGGAGTGGGGTAGCGGGGGAGCCAGATACGCAGTATTTT | CAWSGVAGEPDTQYF
TRBJ2-7 | NA | NA | TRBV28 | TGTGCCAGCAGCGTAACAGGGTACTCCTACGAGCAGTACTTC | CASSVTGYSYEQYF
TRBJ2-2 | NA | TRBD2 | TRBV19 | TGTGCCAGTAGTATTGGGGGACTAGCGGGGACCGGGGAGCTGTTTTTT | CASSIGGLAGTGELFF
TRBJ2-1 | NA | NA | TRBV11-2 | TGTGCCAGCAGCTTACGAGGATACAATGAGCAGTTCTTC | CASSLRGYNEQFF
TRBJ1-5 | NA | NA | TRBV7-6 | TGTGCCAGCAGCTTACAGGGAGGGGATCAGCCCCAGCATTTT | CASSLQGGDQPQHF
TRBJ2-7 | NA | TRBD1 | TRBV23-1 | TGCGCCAGCAAGAATAGACAGGGGGCTAACTACGAGCAGTACTTC | CASKNRQGANYEQYF
TRBJ2-1 | NA | TRBD2 | TRBV9 | TGTGCCAGCAGCGTAGGCGGGGGGGCGAATGAGCAGTTCTTC | CASSVGGGANEQFF
TRBJ1-6 | NA | NA | TRBV2 | TGTGCCAGCAGGGGAGGGGTGGCAGGTTCACCCCTCCACTTT | CASRGGVAGSPLHF
TRBJ1-2 | few | NA | TRBV2 | TGTGCCAGCAGCGCCTCGGGGGGGGCCATCTATGGCTACACCTTC | CASSASGGAIYGYTF
TRBJ2-3 | NA | TRBD1 | TRBV7-9 | TGTGCCAGCAGAACCACCGGGACAGGCGGCCCAGATACGCAGTATTTT | CASRTTGTGGPDTQYF
TRBJ1-1 | NA | TRBD1 | TRBV20-1 | TGCAGTGCCAGTGGACAGGGCGGGACTGAAGCTTTCTTT | CSASGQGGTEAFF
TRBJ1-6 | once | NA | TRBV11-2 | TGTGCCAGCAGCTTTACTAGTGATTCACCCCTCCACTTT | CASSFTSDSPLHF
TRBJ2-3 | once | TRBD2 | TRBV4-3 | TGCGCCAGCAGCCAAGATCCCCTAGCGGGGGGCCACGAGTATTTT | CASSQDPLAGGHEYF
TRBJ1-5 | NA | NA | TRBV7-2 | TGTGCCAGCAGCTTAAACAGGGCTCCCAATCAGCCCCAGCATTTT | CASSLNRAPNQPQHF
TRBJ2-1 | NA | NA | TRBV29-1 | TGCAGCGTTGAGGGGGACACCCACAATGAGCAGTTCTTC | CSVEGDTHNEQFF